The T cell receptor (beta chain) under discussion was sequenced for a study of vaccination effects on CD4 cells after COVID-19. Profiling relied on immunoSEQ multiplex PCR, and the TCRdb table lists in-frame clones only, not all of them. The sample carries 25,000 to 30,000 clones, about 73% recorded once. Antigen-specific CD4+ T cells expanded by the ViraFEST assay with viral peptide pools were then sequenced. It was after approximately 11 days of culture that CD4+ T cells were isolated. Each participant was given two doses of one vaccine (BNT162b2 or mRNA-1273). This CDR3 has 16 residues. Per the germline V gene, CDR1 is SGHRS and CDR2 is YFSETQ. V trimming: 0 bases; J trimming: 2 bases; junction bases outside the gene matches: 7. Study outcomes and limitations: Clones of infection and vaccine origin contracted markedly late after vaccination.

Of note for this clone: Antigen unknown.

The TCR was taken from a human donor who received a COVID-19 vaccine. The sequenced sample was CD4+ T cells from PBMCs cultured with HCoV-NL63 spike peptides, obtained after COVID-19 vaccination. The genes are TRBV5-1 and TRBJ2-5, with 7 bases that match TRBD1. The CDR3 sequence: CASSLEGTVGQETQYF. DNA of the CDR3: TGCGCCAGCAGCTTGGAAGGGACAGTAGGACAAGAGACCCAGTACTTC.